This T cell receptor (beta chain) was found in a study of OX40 agonist ivuxolimab in advanced cancers. Germline V CDR1 and CDR2: MDHEN, SYDVKM. V was pared by 8 bases and J by 0 bases, with 16 bases between. This CDR3 spans 15 amino acids. This table comes from immunoSEQ multiplex PCR, and its TCRdb copy is limited to in-frame clones, with some not included. The sample lists about 100,000 clones; 90% to 97% were seen once. Here the sequenced sample was CD4+ or CD8+ T cells sorted from blood, taken in a trial of the OX40 agonist ivuxolimab. The receptor comes from an adult with an advanced solid tumor such as melanoma, head and neck, liver or kidney cancer. This chain connects TRBV28 to TRBJ1-1; possible D gene TRBD1, 5 bases. Here the CDR3 reads CASPPPTDLNTEAFF. The CDR3 DNA follows: TGTGCCAGCCCTCCTCCGACAGATCTGAACACTGAAGCTTTCTTT.